The 31 T cell receptor beta chains below all came from one sample that was sequenced in a study of shared clonotypes between healthy human individuals. Using immunoSEQ multiplex PCR, the repertoire was profiled, and TCRdb retains in-frame clones only, with some absent. The repertoire has about 980,000 clones, approximately 76% of them found once; the top ten carry approximately 1.5%. What was sequenced was memory CD4+ T cells sorted from blood. Subset defined: CD45RA-negative fraction. The receptor set was obtained from a man between 18 and 29 years old in good health.

This clone came up a few times. The chain's CDR3 is CSARAGAEAFF. For the CDR3, the DNA is TGCAGTGCTAGAGCAGGGGCTGAAGCTTTCTTT. The V call is TRBV20-1, the J call TRBJ1-1; maybe TRBD1 (6 bases). Germline CDR1 DFQATT, CDR2 SNEGSKA (reference sequence). CDR3 size: 11 residues. V was cut by 1 base and J by 6 bases, with 6 bases left in between.

The chain recombines TRBV5-1 with TRBJ2-7; D possibly corresponds to TRBD2 (6 bases). The CDR3 covers 15 residues. CDR1 SGHRS and CDR2 YFSETQ come from the germline V gene. V lost 3 bases and J 2 bases, leaving 15 bases between the germline ends. The CDR3, as DNA: TGCGCCAGCAGCTCACCCGGGGGACCCCCCTACGAGCAGTACTTC. Protein product: CASSSPGGPPYEQYF. Drawing the rest from reference TRBV5-1 and TRBJ2-7, the complete variable domain is KAGVTQTPRYLIKTRGQQVTLSCSPISGHRSVSWYQQTPGQGLQFLFEYFSETQRNKGNFPGRFSGRQFSNSRSEMNVSTLELGDSALYLCASSSPGGPPYEQYFGPGTRLTVT.

Comment on this clone: One junction end disagrees with the germline gene, perhaps due to a read error. V usage is TRBV7-7 and J usage is TRBJ1-6; D unresolved. The CDR3 length is 19 residues. Per germline, CDR1 SSHAT and CDR2 FNYEAQ (reference sequence). The DNA of the CDR3 is TGTGCTAGCAGCTTAAGGTTAGTCCTTGCCCACTCCTATAATTCACCCCTCCACTTT. It translates to CASSLRLVLAHSYNSPLHF.

This clone was detected a few times. This chain uses TRBV10-3 with TRBJ1-4; D is perhaps TRBD1 (6 bases). There are 14 residues in the CDR3. Looked up from germline, CDR1 is ENHRY and CDR2 is SYGVKD. V lost 2 bases and J 8 bases, leaving 12 bases between the germline ends. The CDR3 DNA follows: TGTGCCATCAGTGAGGACAGGCTAAGGGAAAAACTGTTTTTT. Its translation: CAISEDRLREKLFF.

V usage is TRBV5-1 and J usage is TRBJ2-2; D uncertain. V gave up 0 bases and J gave up 5 bases, with 11 bases separating them. The CDR3 length is 15 residues. The germline V gene has CDR1 SGHRS and CDR2 YFSETQ. The DNA for the CDR3 is TGCGCCAGCAGCTTGGAGATAGACACGACCGGGGAGCTGTTTTTT. The encoded protein is CASSLEIDTTGELFF.

The chain is built from TRBV5-1 and TRBJ2-2, with unresolved D. The CDR3 is 15 amino acids. Trimming cost V 1 base and J 2 bases, with 9 bases left between them. Germline values: CDR1 SGHRS, CDR2 YFSETQ. CDR3 protein: CASSLISGNTGELFF. The CDR3 DNA follows: TGCGCCAGCAGCTTGATCTCGGGTAACACCGGGGAGCTGTTTTTT. The whole variable domain, filled in from reference TRBV5-1 and TRBJ2-2, reads KAGVTQTPRYLIKTRGQQVTLSCSPISGHRSVSWYQQTPGQGLQFLFEYFSETQRNKGNFPGRFSGRQFSNSRSEMNVSTLELGDSALYLCASSLISGNTGELFFGEGSRLTVL.

This clone was seen a few times. The sample contains more than one DNA sequence encoding this CDR3. This rearrangement joins TRBV5-1 to TRBJ2-5; D remains unclear. CDR3 length equals 14 residues. V gave up 0 bases and J gave up 0 bases, with 6 bases separating them. CDR1 and CDR2 (germline): SGHRS, YFSETQ. CDR3 sequence (DNA): TGCGCCAGCAGCTTGGTTCCAGACCAAGAGACCCAGTACTTC. Protein sequence: CASSLVPDQETQYF.

This clone was picked up a small number of times. Within the sample, other DNA sequences also encode this same CDR3. The chain has TRBV5-1 and TRBJ1-2; 8 bases align to TRBD1. After removal of 0 bases from V and 3 bases from J, the junction contained 4 bases not matched to a gene. This CDR3 contains 15 residues. Per the germline V gene, CDR1 is SGHRS and CDR2 is YFSETQ. The CDR3 spells CASSLVAGGDYGYTF. The CDR3, as DNA: TGCGCCAGCAGCTTGGTGGCAGGGGGCGACTATGGCTACACCTTC.

In DNA, the CDR3 is TGCAGCGTTATAGAAGGGGTCACTGAAGCTTTCTTT. Its protein is CSVIEGVTEAFF. The gene calls are TRBV29-1 and TRBJ1-1; TRBD1 is a possible D gene (5 bases). V gave up 5 bases and J gave up 4 bases, with 11 bases separating them. CDR1 SQVTM and CDR2 ANQGSEA come from the germline V gene. CDR3 length equals 12 residues.

CDR3 coding DNA: TGCGCCAGCAGCCCCCGGACTAGCGGTAACACCGGGGAGCTGTTTTTT. Its translation is CASSPRTSGNTGELFF. The gene calls are TRBV4-1 and TRBJ2-2; 10 positions match TRBD2. This CDR3 has 16 residues. The germline V gene has CDR1 MGHRA and CDR2 YSYEKL. V was clipped by 4 bases and J by 2 bases; unmatched bases: 4.

The chain combines TRBV11-2 with TRBJ2-2; the match to TRBD1 covers 9 bases. Per germline, CDR1 SGHAT and CDR2 FQNNGV. Trimming took 4 bases from V and 3 from J; bases not matched to a gene: 3. The CDR3 is made up of 15 amino acids. The CDR3 loop is CASSWGQGDTGELFF. The DNA for the CDR3 is TGTGCCAGCAGCTGGGGACAGGGAGACACCGGGGAGCTGTTTTTT.

The chain uses TRBV5-6 and TRBJ1-3; D remains unclear. Trimming left V 5 bases short and J 1 base short, with 10 bases between. The germline V gene has CDR1 SGHDT and CDR2 YYEEEE. The CDR3 is 14 amino acids. The CDR3, as DNA: TGTGCCAGCAGTTTTACAGTATCTGGAAACACCATATATTTT. Protein product: CASSFTVSGNTIYF.

This sequence joins TRBV5-4 and TRBJ1-1; 8 bases line up with TRBD1. The CDR3 covers 15 residues. Trimming at V came to 3 bases and at J to 0 bases, leaving 4 bases not matched to a gene. The germline V gene encodes CDR1 SGHNT and CDR2 YYREEE (reference sequence). This chain's CDR3 is CASSWGQVMNTEAFF. CDR3 bases: TGTGCCAGCAGCTGGGGACAGGTGATGAACACTGAAGCTTTCTTT. Complete variable domain (other parts from reference TRBV5-4 and TRBJ1-1): ETGVTQSPTHLIKTRGQQVTLRCSSQSGHNTVSWYQQALGQGPQFIFQYYREEENGRGNFPPRFSGLQFPNYSSELNVNALELDDSALYLCASSWGQVMNTEAFFGQGTRLTVV.

This clone was detected many times. The genes are TRBV2 and TRBJ1-4; TRBD1 agrees at 9 bases. Germline-derived CDR1 and CDR2 are SNHLY and FYNNEI. There are 14 residues in the CDR3. Germline trimming cut 5 bases from V and 5 bases from J; bases unmatched to any gene: 3. The CDR3 sequence: CASSPGTGNEKLFF. Written as DNA, the CDR3 is TGTGCCAGCAGTCCCGGGACAGGGAATGAAAAACTGTTTTTT.

The gene calls are TRBV30 and TRBJ2-7; 10 bases map to TRBD2. Germline trimming cut 0 bases from V and 3 bases from J; bases unmatched to any gene: 17. Germline loops: CDR1 GTSNPN, CDR2 SVGIG (reference sequence). The CDR3 has 19 amino acids. The CDR3 DNA reads as TGTGCCTGGAGTGTAGAGGAGCTAGCGGGAGAAAGAACCCTCTACGAGCAGTACTTC. This encodes CAWSVEELAGERTLYEQYF.

The chain has TRBV30 and TRBJ2-2, with D unclear. This CDR3 comprises 12 residues. From germline, CDR1 is GTSNPN and CDR2 SVGIG (reference sequence). The V and J ends lost 4 bases and 6 bases respectively, with 9 bases between them. CDR3 coding DNA: TGTGCCTGGACTCGACTCGCCGGGGAGCTGTTTTTT. Translation gives CAWTRLAGELFF. Using reference TRBV30 and TRBJ2-2 for the parts outside the CDR3, the full variable domain is SQTIHQWPATLVQPVGSPLSLECTVEGTSNPNLYWYRQAAGRGLQLLFYSVGIGQISSEVPQNLSASRPQDRQFILSSKKLLLSDSGFYLCAWTRLAGELFFGEGSRLTVL.

V usage is TRBV14 and J usage is TRBJ2-5, with 7 bases matching TRBD2. Germline assignment: CDR1 SGHDN and CDR2 FVKESK. The V segment lost 2 bases and the J segment 5 bases; nucleotides outside the gene matches: 11. The CDR3 contains 16 residues. This CDR3 is CASSQRGVSGSETQYF. As DNA, the CDR3 is TGTGCCAGCAGCCAACGGGGGGTTTCGGGGTCGGAGACCCAGTACTTC.

This chain connects TRBV5-1 to TRBJ2-1; no clear D. There are 14 residues in the CDR3. Between the trimmed V and J ends, which lost 4 bases and 0 bases, there was a span of 8 bases. The germline V gene has CDR1 SGHRS and CDR2 YFSETQ. The CDR3 loop is CASSAQNSYNEQFF. The CDR3 DNA follows: TGCGCCAGCAGCGCCCAGAACTCCTACAATGAGCAGTTCTTC.

In its sample, this clone was seen a few times. The genes are TRBV30 and TRBJ1-4; D not certain. Deletions cut 6 bases from V and 8 bases from J, with 13 bases between. The CDR3 consists of 12 residues. Germline CDR1 is GTSNPN and CDR2 is SVGIG (reference sequence). The CDR3 DNA is TGTGCCTGTCGGCGCAGCGGGGAAAAACTGTTTTTT. Protein product: CACRRSGEKLFF.

The CDR3 sequence: CASSAEGFNGYTF. The CDR3 DNA is TGTGCCAGCAGTGCGGAGGGGTTCAATGGCTACACCTTC. The gene calls are TRBV9 and TRBJ1-2, with D perhaps TRBD1 (5 bases). Germline V gives CDR1 SGDLS, CDR2 YYNGEE. This CDR3 comprises 13 residues. With 5 bases removed from V and 6 bases from J, the gap between germline ends came to 14 bases.

The V and J genes are TRBV6-1 and TRBJ1-6; D is undetermined. The CDR3 runs to 11 residues. The germline V gene has CDR1 MNHNS and CDR2 SASEGT. Deletions cut 0 bases from V and 11 bases from J, with 2 bases between. In DNA form, the CDR3 reads TGTGCCAGCAGTGAAGCCCCACCCCTCCACTTT. It yields the protein CASSEAPPLHF.

The chain uses TRBV5-1 and TRBJ1-6; D unresolved. Germline-derived CDR1 and CDR2 are SGHRS and YFSETQ. V was pared by 0 bases and J by 0 bases, with 4 bases between. This CDR3 is 15 amino acids long. The CDR3 reads CASSLELSYNSPLHF. The CDR3 bases are TGCGCCAGCAGCTTGGAGCTCTCCTATAATTCACCCCTCCACTTT.

This sequence joins TRBV28 and TRBJ1-5; no reliable D call. The CDR3 loop spans 15 amino acids. CDR1 and CDR2 from the germline V gene are MDHEN and SYDVKM. The V end was cut by 3 bases, the J end by 5 bases, with 14 bases between. For the CDR3, the DNA is TGTGCCAGCAGTTTTAGGACCGGTCAGTATCAGCCCCAGCATTTT. This translates into CASSFRTGQYQPQHF.

CDR3 protein: CASSPTTGGFQETQYF. DNA of the CDR3: TGTGCCAGCTCACCCACTACAGGGGGGTTCCAAGAGACCCAGTACTTC. The chain carries TRBV18 and TRBJ2-5; TRBD1 agrees at 8 bases. This CDR3 is built from 16 residues. Germline CDR1 reads KGHSH; CDR2 reads LQKENI. V trimming: 3 bases; J trimming: 1 base; junction bases outside the gene matches: 7.

The genes are TRBV14 and TRBJ2-3, with D perhaps matching TRBD2 (7 bases). The CDR3 is 17 amino acids. The germline gives CDR1 SGHDN, CDR2 FVKESK. The V and J ends lost 1 base and 2 bases respectively, with 16 bases between them. CDR3 region: CASSQAWGLADTDTQYF. DNA for the CDR3: TGTGCCAGCAGCCAAGCTTGGGGGCTAGCGGACACAGATACGCAGTATTTT. Complete variable domain (other parts from reference TRBV14 and TRBJ2-3): EAGVTQFPSHSVIEKGQTVTLRCDPISGHDNLYWYRRVMGKEIKFLLHFVKESKQDESGMPNNRFLAERTGGTYSTLKVQPAELEDSGVYFCASSQAWGLADTDTQYFGPGTRLTVL.

This chain joins TRBV5-1 and TRBJ2-4; the match to TRBD1 covers 7 bases. The CDR3 is 14 amino acids. CDR1 SGHRS and CDR2 YFSETQ come from the germline V gene. The V and J ends lost 4 bases and 7 bases, in that order; junction bases with no gene match: 8. The CDR3 sequence: CASSPQPDRNIQYF. The CDR3 DNA reads as TGCGCCAGCAGCCCGCAACCGGACAGGAACATTCAGTACTTC.

The chain links TRBV11-1 to TRBJ2-2; 10 nucleotides agree with TRBD1. The CDR3 extends over 16 amino acids. V trimming: 5 bases; J trimming: 0 bases; junction bases outside the gene matches: 3. Germline V lookup: CDR1 SGHAT, CDR2 FQDESV (reference sequence). In DNA, the CDR3 is TGTGCCAGCAGCCAAGGGACAGGGGCGAACACCGGGGAGCTGTTTTTT. Translated: CASSQGTGANTGELFF.

This chain links TRBV2 with TRBJ2-7; 12 bases line up with TRBD1. J gave up 11 bases and V 7 bases, and 9 bases lay outside the gene matches. The germline V gene has CDR1 SNHLY and CDR2 FYNNEI. The CDR3 runs 13 residues. The CDR3 region is CASTSGTGGHEYF. DNA of the CDR3: TGTGCCAGCACATCCGGGACAGGGGGCCATGAGTACTTC.

V and J are TRBV6-5 and TRBJ1-2; D is undetermined. Between the trimmed V and J ends, which lost 6 bases and 6 bases, there was a span of 11 bases. Germline V gene sequence: CDR1 MNHEY, CDR2 SVGAGI. This CDR3 spans 12 amino acids. The CDR3 region is CASSQTGNGYTF. DNA for the CDR3: TGTGCCAGCAGCCAGACGGGAAATGGCTACACCTTC.

CDR3 nucleotides: TGTGCCACCAGCAAGCAGGCAGACTATGGCTACACCTTC. Protein sequence: CATSKQADYGYTF. V and J are TRBV15 and TRBJ1-2; no reliable D call. The CDR3 extends over 13 amino acids. V shed 4 bases and J shed 3 bases, with 9 bases lying between them. Germline values: CDR1 LNHNV, CDR2 YYDKDF (reference sequence).

V gene TRBV5-1 combines with J gene TRBJ1-6; 9 bases are shared with TRBD1. Trimming removed 4 bases from V and 7 bases from J; junction bases left unmatched: 3. Per germline, CDR1 SGHRS and CDR2 YFSETQ. The CDR3 is made up of 14 amino acids. The CDR3 DNA reads TGCGCCAGCAGCACGGGGACAGGGAATTCACCCCTCCACTTT. It codes for CASSTGTGNSPLHF.